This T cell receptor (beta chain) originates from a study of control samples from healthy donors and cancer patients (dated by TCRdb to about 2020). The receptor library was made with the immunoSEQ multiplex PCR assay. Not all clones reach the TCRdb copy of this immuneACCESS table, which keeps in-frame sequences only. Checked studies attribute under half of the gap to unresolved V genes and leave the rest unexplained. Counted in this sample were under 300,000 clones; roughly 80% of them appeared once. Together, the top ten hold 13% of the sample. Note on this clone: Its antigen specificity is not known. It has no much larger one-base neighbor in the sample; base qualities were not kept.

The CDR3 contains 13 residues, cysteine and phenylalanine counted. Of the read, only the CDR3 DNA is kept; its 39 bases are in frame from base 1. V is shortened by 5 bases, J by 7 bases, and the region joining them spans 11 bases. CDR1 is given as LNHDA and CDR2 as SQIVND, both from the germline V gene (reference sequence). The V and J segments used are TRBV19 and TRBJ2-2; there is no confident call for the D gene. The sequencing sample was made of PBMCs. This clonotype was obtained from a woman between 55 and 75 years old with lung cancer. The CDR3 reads CASSHSFGGELFF. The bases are TGTGCCAGTAGTCACTCTTTCGGCGGGGAGCTGTTTTTT.